The 18 T cell receptor beta chains reported below all come from one sample, sequenced in a study of regulatory T cells in long-lasting Graves disease. Time point of the sample: newly diagnosed GD, antithyroid drugs for less than 3 months. Researchers made the TCR library from RNA that was extracted from PBMCs. HTBI primers from iRepertoire and Arm-PCR of CDR3 regions yielded the TCR beta libraries. TCRdb reprocessed the multiplex PCR reads via MiXCR and lists one record per CDR3 protein. This table has a few hundred thousand distinct CDR3 sequences, 13% appearing once. This same sample was also part of a study on T cells in Graves' hyperthyroidism and ophthalmopathy.

This sample comprised peripheral blood mononuclear cells (PBMCs), obtained at new diagnosis, from a patient treated with antithyroid drugs. These receptors were obtained from a man under 40 with Graves disease.

As regards this clonotype: With a much larger clone just one base away, this may be a read error. The chain uses TRBV3-1 and TRBJ2-2; D is perhaps TRBD1 or TRBD2 (5 bases each). CDR1 and CDR2 from the germline V gene are LGHDT and YNNKEL (reference sequence). Deletions cut 8 bases from V and 6 bases from J, with 19 bases between. The CDR3 totals 15 residues. The CDR3 loop reads CASSWGTEGSGELFF. Here the CDR3 DNA reads TGTGCCAGCTCCTGGGGGACCGAGGGATCCGGGGAGCTGTTTTTT.

This clonotype has just a few counts. The chain links TRBV5-1 to TRBJ1-2; 8 nucleotides agree with TRBD1. The V and J ends lost 3 bases and 4 bases, in that order; junction bases with no gene match: 20. In germline, CDR1 is SGHRS, CDR2 YFSETQ. There are 19 residues in the CDR3. CDR3 sequence (DNA): TGCGCCAGCAGCTCGAAGATACCCGGGACAGGATTAATCTTCTATGGCTACACCTTC. Encoded protein: CASSSKIPGTGLIFYGYTF. Looking up the rest from reference TRBV5-1 and TRBJ1-2 gives the full variable domain: KAGVTQTPRYLIKTRGQQVTLSCSPISGHRSVSWYQQTPGQGLQFLFEYFSETQRNKGNFPGRFSGRQFSNSRSEMNVSTLELGDSALYLCASSSKIPGTGLIFYGYTFGSGTRLTVV.

This clonotype was seen repeatedly, ten times or more. The chain has TRBV15 and TRBJ1-3; D remains unclear. CDR3 size: 15 residues. V was cut by 3 bases and J by 0 bases, with 9 bases left in between. Germline V gene data show CDR1 as LNHNV and CDR2 as YYDKDF (reference sequence). CDR3 DNA: TGTGCCACCAGCAGCACCAGGTTCTCTGGAAACACCATATATTTT. Encoded protein: CATSSTRFSGNTIYF.

In this sample, this clonotype turned up a few times. This sequence joins TRBV14 and TRBJ1-2, with D unresolved. The germline V gene has CDR1 SGHDN and CDR2 FVKESK. Trimming took 2 bases from V and 3 from J, leaving 10 bases between them. The CDR3 loop spans 14 amino acids. The CDR3 nucleotides are TGTGCCAGCAGCCAATTGGGTAACTACTATGGCTACACCTTC. This gives the protein CASSQLGNYYGYTF.

This clonotype was counted between two and nine times. This chain uses TRBV7-8 with TRBJ1-2; no clear D gene. This CDR3 contains 14 residues. V lost 5 bases to trimming and J lost 8 bases, with 18 bases between them. CDR1 is SGHVS, CDR2 FQNEAQ, per germline. The CDR3, as DNA: TGTGCCAGCAGCCACGGCCCAGATCCTTGGGGCTACACCTTC. It translates to CASSHGPDPWGYTF.

This clonotype was recorded at least ten times. The chain employs TRBV10-3 and TRBJ2-3; TRBD2 agrees at 9 bases. The CDR3 spans 16 residues. V was clipped by 8 bases and J by 5 bases; unmatched bases: 14. The germline V gene has CDR1 ENHRY and CDR2 SYGVKD. Written as DNA, the CDR3 is TGTGCCATCGGCCCCCGGGCGGGAGGGAAGGAAGATACGCAGTATTTT. This codes for CAIGPRAGGKEDTQYF.

There are many counts of this clonotype. The CDR3 region is CSASSSYEQYF. The DNA of the CDR3 is TGCAGTGCTAGCAGCTCCTACGAGCAGTACTTC. This chain joins TRBV20-1 and TRBJ2-7; D is unclear. CDR1 DFQATT and CDR2 SNEGSKA come from the germline V gene (reference sequence). Trimming took off 3 bases at V and 0 bases at J, with 3 bases between the two ends. This CDR3 has 11 amino acids.

This clonotype was picked up many times. J is TRBJ2-2 and V is TRBV6-2 or TRBV6-3; D is unclear. Trimming took off 5 bases at V and 3 bases at J, with 13 bases between the two ends. The CDR3 consists of 15 residues. From germline, CDR1 is MNHEY and CDR2 SVGEGT. The CDR3 sequence is CASSENGWDTGELFF. CDR3 sequence (DNA): TGTGCCAGCAGTGAAAATGGGTGGGACACCGGGGAGCTGTTTTTT.

This clonotype was seen ten or more times. The J gene is TRBJ2-5, the V gene TRBV20-1; 10 bases map to TRBD2. Germline-derived CDR1 and CDR2 are DFQATT and SNEGSKA (reference sequence). There are 15 residues in the CDR3. V dropped 6 bases and J dropped 2; count of bases not matched to a gene: 9. The CDR3 sequence is CSARTTSGEQETQYF. For the CDR3, the DNA is TGCAGTGCCCGCACCACTAGCGGGGAACAAGAGACCCAGTACTTC.

Ten or more counts support this clonotype. The chain has TRBV12-3 or TRBV12-4 and TRBJ2-4; 16 nucleotides line up with TRBD2. Trimming removed 5 bases from V and 3 bases from J; junction bases left unmatched: 4. The CDR3 has 17 amino acids. In DNA form, the CDR3 reads TGTGCCAGCAGTCCGGGACTAGCGGGAGGGCGCAAAAACATTCAGTACTTC. Amino acid sequence: CASSPGLAGGRKNIQYF.

This clonotype was counted ten times or more. The chain carries TRBV30 and TRBJ2-3; 9 nucleotides agree with TRBD2. The germline V gene encodes CDR1 GTSNPN and CDR2 SVGIG (reference sequence). The CDR3 length is 12 residues. The J segment lost 4 bases and the V segment lost 6 bases, leaving 2 bases of the junction unmatched. CDR3 nucleotide sequence: TGTGCCTGTAGCGGGAGTCCAGATACGCAGTATTTT. Protein product: CACSGSPDTQYF.

This clonotype has just a few counts. J is TRBJ1-2 and V is TRBV25-1, with D possibly TRBD1 on 5 matching bases. The V end was cut by 1 base, the J end by 3 bases, with 9 bases between. CDR1 MGHDK and CDR2 SYGVNS come from the germline V gene. The CDR3 is 14 amino acids. DNA for the CDR3: TGTGCCAGCAGTGAATTGAGGGGTGACTATGGCTACACCTTC. Translating gives CASSELRGDYGYTF.

The chain combines TRBV13 with TRBJ2-7, with 15 bases that match TRBD2. Germline CDR1 is PRHDT and CDR2 is FYEKMQ (reference sequence). V was pared by 5 bases and J by 5 bases, with 7 bases of the junction left unmatched. This CDR3 has 16 amino acids. CDR3: CASSLQGLAGGNEQYF. DNA for the CDR3: TGTGCCAGCAGCCTCCAAGGACTAGCGGGAGGGAACGAGCAGTACTTC.

This clonotype was seen a few times. J is TRBJ2-5 and V is TRBV20-1; 9 positions agree with TRBD2. Germline lookup yields CDR1 DFQATT and CDR2 SNEGSKA (reference sequence). The ends lost 5 bases at V and 5 bases at J; junction bases unmatched: 6. The CDR3 extends over 13 amino acids. CDR3 nucleotides: TGCAGTGCTCACGCTAGCGGGACCGAGACCCAGTACTTC. It yields the protein CSAHASGTETQYF.

This clonotype came up many times. V and J are TRBV7-9 and TRBJ2-1; TRBD1 aligns across 9 bases. Trimming at V came to 2 bases and at J to 6 bases, leaving 2 bases not matched to a gene. CDR1 SEHNR and CDR2 FQNEAQ come from the germline V gene (reference sequence). The CDR3 totals 14 residues. CDR3 coding DNA: TGTGCCAGCAGCTTACGGGACAGGGCCAATGAGCAGTTCTTC. It codes for CASSLRDRANEQFF.

The chain has TRBV19 and TRBJ1-5; D unclear. This CDR3 region has 14 residues. V lost 5 bases to trimming and J lost 7 bases, with 15 bases between them. Germline CDR1 LNHDA, CDR2 SQIVND (reference sequence). CDR3 nucleotides: TGTGCCAGTAGTCCTATTGGGGTGAAACAGCCCCAGCATTTT. It specifies CASSPIGVKQPQHF. Full variable domain (outside the CDR3, taken from reference TRBV19 and TRBJ1-5): DGGITQSPKYLFRKEGQNVTLSCEQNLNHDAMYWYRQDPGQGLRLIYYSQIVNDFQKGDIAEGYSVSREKKESFPLTVTSAQKNPTAFYLCASSPIGVKQPQHFGDGTRLSIL.

This clonotype has a count of ten or more. The rearrangement joins TRBV18 to TRBJ1-5, with D maybe TRBD1 (6 bases). Germline CDR1 is KGHSH and CDR2 is LQKENI. The CDR3 loop spans 15 amino acids. The V end lost 5 bases, the J end lost 0 bases, and 11 bases lay between the germline ends. The chain's CDR3 is CASSAGRGSNQPQHF. DNA of the CDR3: TGTGCCAGCTCAGCGGGCAGGGGTAGCAATCAGCCCCAGCATTTT.

The chain employs TRBV18 and TRBJ2-2; no clear D. Trimming removed 0 bases at V and 5 bases at J, with 16 bases between. Germline loops: CDR1 KGHSH, CDR2 LQKENI. This CDR3 has 17 amino acids. The chain's CDR3 is CASSPPGRPARTGELFF. The CDR3 DNA sequence: TGTGCCAGCTCACCACCAGGCAGGCCCGCTCGGACCGGGGAGCTGTTTTTT.